This T cell receptor (beta chain) was documented in a study of T-cell memory formation after mild COVID-19. In TCRdb, the 5' RACE reads were re-called with MiXCR into one record per CDR3 protein. This sample yields about 360,000 distinct CDR3 sequences, of which roughly 14% are seen a single time; around a fifth belongs to the top ten. Between the trimmed V and J ends, which lost 4 bases and 3 bases, there was a span of 14 bases. CDR3 size: 14 residues. CDR1 and CDR2 (germline): SGHRS, YFSETQ. The TCR originated in a man between 18 and 35 years old who had mild COVID-19 (a few samples of this study predate the infection). Cell type and time point are not known. What was sequenced was PBMCs or a T cell subset sorted from them (not recorded which). The rearrangement uses TRBV5-1 and TRBJ2-7; the D gene could be TRBD1 or TRBD2 (5 bases each). The CDR3 DNA reads as TGCGCCAGCAGCGCCGGGACGGCAGGCTACGAGCAGTACGTC. Translating it yields CASSAGTAGYEQYV.